This TCR beta chain was identified during a study of CD8 T cells in Susac syndrome. TCR beta sequencing covered blood CD8+ and CD4+ T cells. The multiple sclerosis controls comprised treatment-naive patients whose relapsing-remitting disease was stable or active. Negative isolation was used for CD8+ and CD4+ T cells, and FACS enrichment was applied to TEMRA cells. Random hexamers were used to reverse transcribe an amount of about 0.45 to 1 ug RNA. Amplification of TCR beta CDR3 was carried out by immunoSEQ multiplex PCR, which covered 54 Vbeta and 13 Jbeta segments. One entry per CDR3 protein results from TCRdb running MiXCR on the immunoSEQ multiplex PCR reads. The sample records about 180,000 distinct CDR3 sequences, under 97% being singletons. The germline CDR1 and CDR2 sequences are SQVTM and ANQGSEA. V lost 3 bases to trimming and J lost 4 bases; unmatched junction nucleotides: 10. This CDR3 has 15 amino acids.

The chain recombines TRBV29-1 with TRBJ2-5, with 8 bases identical to TRBD1. This clonotype originated in a human donor with multiple sclerosis. Material: CD4+ T cells from PBMCs. CDR3 protein: CSVDGPQGVGETQYF. The CDR3 bases are TGCAGCGTTGACGGACCACAGGGGGTAGGAGAGACCCAGTACTTC.